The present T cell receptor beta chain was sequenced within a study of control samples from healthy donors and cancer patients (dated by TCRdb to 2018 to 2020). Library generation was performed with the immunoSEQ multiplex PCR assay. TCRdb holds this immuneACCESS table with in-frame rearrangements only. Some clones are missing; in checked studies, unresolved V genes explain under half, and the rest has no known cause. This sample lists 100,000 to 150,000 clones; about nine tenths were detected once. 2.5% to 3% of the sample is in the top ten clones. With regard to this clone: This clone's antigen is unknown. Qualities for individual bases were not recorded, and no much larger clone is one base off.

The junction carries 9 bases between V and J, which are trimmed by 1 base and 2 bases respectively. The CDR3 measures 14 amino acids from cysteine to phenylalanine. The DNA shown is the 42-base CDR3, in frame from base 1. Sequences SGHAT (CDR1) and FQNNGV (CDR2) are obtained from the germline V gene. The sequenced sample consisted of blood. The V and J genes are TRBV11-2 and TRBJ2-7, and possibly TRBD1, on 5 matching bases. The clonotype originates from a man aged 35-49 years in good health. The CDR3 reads CASSLVRATYEQYF. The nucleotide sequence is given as TGTGCCAGCAGCTTAGTCAGGGCTACCTACGAGCAGTACTTC.